The following is a TCR beta chain sequence with its context. Its recognized antigen is unknown. Base qualities are not recorded, but no much larger clone differs from it by a single base. The data were obtained in a study of radiotherapy plus CTLA-4 blockade in lung cancer (dated by TCRdb to about 2018). The study in broad terms: Objective responses occurred in approximately 17% of enrolled patients, and 30% to 35% achieved disease control. On the study overall, not on this receptor specifically: After treatment with radiotherapy and ipilimumab, TCR clones that originated in tumors expanded in peripheral blood. The strongest predictors of response were reported to be early dynamic shifts in blood T cell clones along with a rise in serum interferon-beta following radiation.

In this study, focal radiation therapy paired with CTLA-4 blockade (ipilimumab) was tested in patients who had chemo-refractory metastatic non-small-cell lung cancer. Library construction relied on the immunoSEQ multiplex PCR assay. In TCRdb, the immuneACCESS table is reduced to in-frame sequences with V and J assigned. These tables do not hold every clone; where another copy was compared, an unresolved V gene accounts for under half, and the others remain unexplained. For this sample there are 50,000 to 65,000 clones; approximately 82% appear just once. Jointly, the top ten make up around 6.6% of the sample. The sample in question was peripheral blood, obtained from a patient treated with radiotherapy plus ipilimumab. The TCR originated in a human donor with non-small cell lung cancer whose response to radiotherapy plus ipilimumab could not be evaluated.

The CDR3 has the sequence CASSPWGQYQETQYF. The DNA reads as follows: TGTGCCAGCAGCCCCTGGGGACAGTACCAAGAGACCCAGTACTTC. The rearrangement joined TRBV7-2 to TRBJ2-5; TRBD1 lines up with 7 middle nucleotides. CDR1 and CDR2 (SGHTA, FQGNSA) derive from the germline V gene. The CDR3 numbers 15 residues from cysteine through phenylalanine. Only the CDR3 DNA is retained, 45 bases long and in frame from the first base. Relative to germline, V is missing 5 bases and J is missing 0 bases, with 6 bases of the junction outside any gene match.